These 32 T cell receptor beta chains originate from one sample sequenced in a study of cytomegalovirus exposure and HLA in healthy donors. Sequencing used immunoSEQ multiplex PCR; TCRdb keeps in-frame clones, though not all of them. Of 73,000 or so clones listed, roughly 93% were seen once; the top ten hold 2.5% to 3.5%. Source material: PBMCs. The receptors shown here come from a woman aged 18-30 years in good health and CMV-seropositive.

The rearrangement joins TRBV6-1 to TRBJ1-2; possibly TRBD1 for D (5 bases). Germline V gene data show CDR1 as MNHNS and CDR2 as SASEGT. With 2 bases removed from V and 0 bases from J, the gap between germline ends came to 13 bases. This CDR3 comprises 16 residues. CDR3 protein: CASSEIRGHPNYGYTF. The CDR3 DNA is TGTGCCAGCAGTGAAATTAGAGGACACCCTAACTATGGCTACACCTTC.

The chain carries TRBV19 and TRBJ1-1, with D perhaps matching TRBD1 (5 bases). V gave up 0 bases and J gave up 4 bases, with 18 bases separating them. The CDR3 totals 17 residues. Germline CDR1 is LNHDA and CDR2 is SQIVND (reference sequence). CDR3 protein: CASSIDNTPAGSTEAFF. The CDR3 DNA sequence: TGTGCCAGTAGTATAGATAACACCCCCGCAGGGTCCACTGAAGCTTTCTTT.

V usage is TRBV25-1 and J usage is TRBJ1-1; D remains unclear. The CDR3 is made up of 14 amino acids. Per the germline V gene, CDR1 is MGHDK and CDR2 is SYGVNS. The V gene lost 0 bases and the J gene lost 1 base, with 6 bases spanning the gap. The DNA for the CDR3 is TGTGCCAGCAGTGAATATGGGCAGAACACTGAAGCTTTCTTT. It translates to CASSEYGQNTEAFF.

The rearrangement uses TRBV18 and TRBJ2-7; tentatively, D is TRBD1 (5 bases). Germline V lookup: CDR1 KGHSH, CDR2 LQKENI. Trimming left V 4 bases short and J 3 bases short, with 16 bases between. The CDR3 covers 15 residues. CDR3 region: CASSRPSWGRYEQYF. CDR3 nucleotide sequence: TGTGCCAGCTCACGACCTAGTTGGGGCCGCTACGAGCAGTACTTC.

In nucleotides, the CDR3 is TGTGCCAGCAGCTTGGGGACGCAACGGACAGGGGCCATGGGCTACACCTTC. This encodes CASSLGTQRTGAMGYTF. The rearrangement links TRBV5-4 to TRBJ1-2, with TRBD1 identical over 9 bases. This CDR3 comprises 17 residues. Germline trimming cut 0 bases from V and 8 bases from J; bases unmatched to any gene: 14. In germline, CDR1 is SGHNT, CDR2 YYREEE (reference sequence). Variable domain in full (rest from reference TRBV5-4 and TRBJ1-2): ETGVTQSPTHLIKTRGQQVTLRCSSQSGHNTVSWYQQALGQGPQFIFQYYREEENGRGNFPPRFSGLQFPNYSSELNVNALELDDSALYLCASSLGTQRTGAMGYTFGSGTRLTVV.

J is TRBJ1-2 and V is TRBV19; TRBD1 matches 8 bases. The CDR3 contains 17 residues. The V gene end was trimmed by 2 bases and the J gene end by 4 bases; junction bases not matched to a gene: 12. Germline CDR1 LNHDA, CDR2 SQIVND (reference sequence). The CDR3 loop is CASSIKGQALTPYGYTF. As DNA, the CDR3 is TGTGCCAGTAGTATAAAGGGACAGGCACTTACGCCCTATGGCTACACCTTC.

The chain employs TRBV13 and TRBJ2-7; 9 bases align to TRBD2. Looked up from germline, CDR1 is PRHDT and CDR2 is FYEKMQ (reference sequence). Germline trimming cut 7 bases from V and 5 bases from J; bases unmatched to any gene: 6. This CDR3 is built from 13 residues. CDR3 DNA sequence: TGTGCCAGCACCGTAGCGGGAGACCACGAGCAGTACTTC. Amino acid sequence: CASTVAGDHEQYF.

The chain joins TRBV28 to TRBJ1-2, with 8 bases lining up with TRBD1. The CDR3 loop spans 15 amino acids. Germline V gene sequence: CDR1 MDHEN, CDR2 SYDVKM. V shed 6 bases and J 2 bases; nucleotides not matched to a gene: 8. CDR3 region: CASSNPDRANYGYTF. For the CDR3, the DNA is TGTGCCAGCAGCAACCCGGACAGGGCGAACTATGGCTACACCTTC.

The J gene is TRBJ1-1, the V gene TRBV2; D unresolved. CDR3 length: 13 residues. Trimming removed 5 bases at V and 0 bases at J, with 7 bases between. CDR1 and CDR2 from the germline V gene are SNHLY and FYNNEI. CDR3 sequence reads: CASSLSLNTEAFF. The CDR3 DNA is TGTGCCAGCAGTCTTTCTCTGAACACTGAAGCTTTCTTT.

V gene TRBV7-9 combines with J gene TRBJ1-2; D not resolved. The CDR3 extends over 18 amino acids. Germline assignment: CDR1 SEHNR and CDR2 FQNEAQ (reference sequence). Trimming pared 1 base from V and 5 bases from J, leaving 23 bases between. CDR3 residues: CASSLDKKSPGSSYGYTF. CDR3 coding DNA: TGTGCCAGCAGCTTAGATAAGAAGAGTCCAGGCTCGAGTTATGGCTACACCTTC.

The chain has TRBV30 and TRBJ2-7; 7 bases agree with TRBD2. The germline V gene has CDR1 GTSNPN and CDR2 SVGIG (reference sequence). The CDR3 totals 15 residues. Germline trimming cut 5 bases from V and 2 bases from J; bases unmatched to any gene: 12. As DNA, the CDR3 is TGTGCCTGGGTTGAGTATGCTAGCGGAACCTACGAGCAGTACTTC. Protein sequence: CAWVEYASGTYEQYF.

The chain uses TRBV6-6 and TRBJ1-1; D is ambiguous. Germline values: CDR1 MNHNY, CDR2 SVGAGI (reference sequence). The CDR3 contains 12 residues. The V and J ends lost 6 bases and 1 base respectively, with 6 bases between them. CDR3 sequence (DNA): TGTGCCAGCAGGTCAGAGAACACTGAAGCTTTCTTT. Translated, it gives CASRSENTEAFF.

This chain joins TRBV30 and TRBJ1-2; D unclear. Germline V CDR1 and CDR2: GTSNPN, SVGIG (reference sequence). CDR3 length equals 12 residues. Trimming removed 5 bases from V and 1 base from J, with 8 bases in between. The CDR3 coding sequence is TGTGCCTGGGAAGAGAATAACTATGGCTACACCTTC. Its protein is CAWEENNYGYTF.

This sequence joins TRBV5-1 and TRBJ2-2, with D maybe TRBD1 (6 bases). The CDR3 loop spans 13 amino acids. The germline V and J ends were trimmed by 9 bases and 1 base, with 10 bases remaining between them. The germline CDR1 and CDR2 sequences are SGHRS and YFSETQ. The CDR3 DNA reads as TGCGCCACAAGACAGGAGAACACCGGGGAGCTGTTTTTT. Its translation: CATRQENTGELFF.

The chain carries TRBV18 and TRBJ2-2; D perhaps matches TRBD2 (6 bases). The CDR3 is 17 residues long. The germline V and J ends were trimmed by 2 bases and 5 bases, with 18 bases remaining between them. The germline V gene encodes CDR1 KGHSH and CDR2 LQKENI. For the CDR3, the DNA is TGTGCCAGCTCACCAGACCCGGGGACTCGAAGTACCGGGGAGCTGTTTTTT. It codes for CASSPDPGTRSTGELFF.

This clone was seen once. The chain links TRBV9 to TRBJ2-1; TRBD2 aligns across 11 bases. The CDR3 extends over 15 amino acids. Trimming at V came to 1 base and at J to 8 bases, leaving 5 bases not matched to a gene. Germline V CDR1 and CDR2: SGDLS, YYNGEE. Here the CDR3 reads CASSVNSGRAHEQFF. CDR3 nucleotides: TGTGCCAGCAGCGTAAATAGCGGGAGGGCGCATGAGCAGTTCTTC.

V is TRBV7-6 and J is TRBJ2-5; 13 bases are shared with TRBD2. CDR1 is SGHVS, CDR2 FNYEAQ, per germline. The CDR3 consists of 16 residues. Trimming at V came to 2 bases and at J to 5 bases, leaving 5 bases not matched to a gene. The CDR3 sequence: CASSLTSGRASETQYF. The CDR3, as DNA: TGTGCCAGCAGCTTAACTAGCGGGAGGGCCTCGGAGACCCAGTACTTC.

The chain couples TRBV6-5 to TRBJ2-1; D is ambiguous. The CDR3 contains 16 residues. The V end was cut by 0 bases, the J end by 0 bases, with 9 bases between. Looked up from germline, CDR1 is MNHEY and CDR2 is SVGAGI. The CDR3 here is CASSYSRRSSYNEQFF. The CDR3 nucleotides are TGTGCCAGCAGTTACTCGAGGCGGAGCTCCTACAATGAGCAGTTCTTC.

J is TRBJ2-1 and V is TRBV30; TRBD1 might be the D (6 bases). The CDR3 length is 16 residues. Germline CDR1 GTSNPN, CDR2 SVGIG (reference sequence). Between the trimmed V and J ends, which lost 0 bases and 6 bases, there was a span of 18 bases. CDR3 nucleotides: TGTGCCTGGAGTGTATATAGGGGGATCAAGGGCAATGAGCAGTTCTTC. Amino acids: CAWSVYRGIKGNEQFF.

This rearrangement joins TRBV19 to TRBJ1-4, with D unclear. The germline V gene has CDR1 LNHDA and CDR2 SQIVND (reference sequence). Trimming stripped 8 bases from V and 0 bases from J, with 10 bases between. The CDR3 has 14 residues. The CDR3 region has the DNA TGTGCCAGTGGGAGAGTTGCAACTAATGAAAAACTGTTTTTT. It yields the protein CASGRVATNEKLFF.

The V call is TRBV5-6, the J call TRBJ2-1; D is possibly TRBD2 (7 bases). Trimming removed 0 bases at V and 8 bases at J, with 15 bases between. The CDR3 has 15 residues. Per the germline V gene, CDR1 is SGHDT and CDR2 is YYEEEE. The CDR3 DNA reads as TGTGCCAGCAGCTTGGCCCGGGGGGCAGGCGATGAGCAGTTCTTC. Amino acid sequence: CASSLARGAGDEQFF. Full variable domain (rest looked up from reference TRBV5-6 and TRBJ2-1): DAGVTQSPTHLIKTRGQQVTLRCSPKSGHDTVSWYQQALGQGPQFIFQYYEEEERQRGNFPDRFSGHQFPNYSSELNVNALLLGDSALYLCASSLARGAGDEQFFGPGTRLTVL.

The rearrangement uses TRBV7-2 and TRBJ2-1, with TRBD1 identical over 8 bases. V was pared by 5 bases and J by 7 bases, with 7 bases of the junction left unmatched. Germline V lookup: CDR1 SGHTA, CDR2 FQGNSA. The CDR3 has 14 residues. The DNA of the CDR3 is TGTGCCAGCAGCCTACGACAGGGGCAGAATGAGCAGTTCTTC. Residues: CASSLRQGQNEQFF.

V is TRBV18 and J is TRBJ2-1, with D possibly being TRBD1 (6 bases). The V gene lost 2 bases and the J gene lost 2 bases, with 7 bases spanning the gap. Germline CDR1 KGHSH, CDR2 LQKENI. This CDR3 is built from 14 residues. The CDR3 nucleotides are TGTGCCAGCTCACCAAGGGGGACCTACAATGAGCAGTTCTTC. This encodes CASSPRGTYNEQFF. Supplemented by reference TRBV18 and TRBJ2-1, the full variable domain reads NAGVMQNPRHLVRRRGQEARLRCSPMKGHSHVYWYRQLPEEGLKFMVYLQKENIIDESGMPKERFSAEFPKEGPSILRIQQVVRGDSAAYFCASSPRGTYNEQFFGPGTRLTVL.

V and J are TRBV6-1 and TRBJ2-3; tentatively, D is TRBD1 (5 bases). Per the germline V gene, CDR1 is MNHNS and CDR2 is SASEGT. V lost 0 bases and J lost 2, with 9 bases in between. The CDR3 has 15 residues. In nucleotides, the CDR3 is TGTGCCAGCAGTGAAGCAAGGGGCCTCACAGATACGCAGTATTTT. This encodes CASSEARGLTDTQYF.

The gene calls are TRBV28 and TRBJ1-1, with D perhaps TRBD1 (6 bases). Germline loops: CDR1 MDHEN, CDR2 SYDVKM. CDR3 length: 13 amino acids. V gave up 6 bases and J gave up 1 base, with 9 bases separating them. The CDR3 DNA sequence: TGTGCCAGCAGAGAACAGGGGAACACTGAAGCTTTCTTT. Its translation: CASREQGNTEAFF. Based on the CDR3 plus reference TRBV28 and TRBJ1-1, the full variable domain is DVKVTQSSRYLVKRTGEKVFLECVQDMDHENMFWYRQDPGLGLRLIYFSYDVKMKEKGDIPEGYSVSREKKERFSLILESASTNQTSMYLCASREQGNTEAFFGQGTRLTVV.

CDR3 bases: TGTGCCAGCAGCTCGGGACAGGGTATACTAAGGCACTTT. It specifies CASSSGQGILRHF. This chain links TRBV7-9 with TRBJ1-6; the match to TRBD1 covers 9 bases. Germline CDR1 SEHNR, CDR2 FQNEAQ (reference sequence). V trimming: 4 bases; J trimming: 19 bases; junction bases outside the gene matches: 11. This CDR3 is built from 13 residues.

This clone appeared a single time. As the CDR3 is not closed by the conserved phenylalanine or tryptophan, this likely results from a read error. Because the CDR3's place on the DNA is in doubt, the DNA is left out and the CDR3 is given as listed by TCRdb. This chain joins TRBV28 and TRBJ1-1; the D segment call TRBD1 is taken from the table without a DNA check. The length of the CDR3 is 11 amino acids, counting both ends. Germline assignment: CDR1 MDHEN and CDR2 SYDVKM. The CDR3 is CASSSGTAGTI.

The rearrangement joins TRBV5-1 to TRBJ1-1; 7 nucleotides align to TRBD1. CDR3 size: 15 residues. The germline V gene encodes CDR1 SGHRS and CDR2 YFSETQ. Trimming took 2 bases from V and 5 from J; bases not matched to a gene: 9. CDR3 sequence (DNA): TGCGCCAGCAGCTTAGAGCGACAGGGACGGACTGAAGCTTTCTTT. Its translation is CASSLERQGRTEAFF.

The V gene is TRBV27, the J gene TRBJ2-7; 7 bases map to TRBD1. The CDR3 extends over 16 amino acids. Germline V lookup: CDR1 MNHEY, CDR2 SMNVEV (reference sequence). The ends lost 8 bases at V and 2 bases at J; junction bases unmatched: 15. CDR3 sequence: CASWVDHRGLPYEQYF. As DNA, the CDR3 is TGTGCCAGCTGGGTTGATCACAGGGGATTACCCTACGAGCAGTACTTC.

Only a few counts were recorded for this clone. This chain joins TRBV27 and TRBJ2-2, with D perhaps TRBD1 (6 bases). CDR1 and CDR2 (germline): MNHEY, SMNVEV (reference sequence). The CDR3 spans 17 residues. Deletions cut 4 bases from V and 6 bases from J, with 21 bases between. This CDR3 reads CASSSRNRVWGAGELFF. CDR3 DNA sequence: TGTGCCAGCAGTTCAAGAAACAGGGTTTGGGGCGCCGGGGAGCTGTTTTTT.

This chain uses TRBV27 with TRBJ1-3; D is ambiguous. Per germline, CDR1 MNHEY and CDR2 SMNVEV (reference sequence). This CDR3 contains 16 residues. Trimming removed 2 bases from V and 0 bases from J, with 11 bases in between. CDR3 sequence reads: CASSLTWAGSGNTIYF. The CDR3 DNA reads TGTGCCAGCAGTTTAACGTGGGCTGGCTCTGGAAACACCATATATTTT.

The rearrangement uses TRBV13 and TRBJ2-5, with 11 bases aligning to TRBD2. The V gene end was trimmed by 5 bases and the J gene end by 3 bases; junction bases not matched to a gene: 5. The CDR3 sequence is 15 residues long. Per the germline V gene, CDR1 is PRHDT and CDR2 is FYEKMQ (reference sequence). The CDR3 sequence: CASSLSGGAEETQYF. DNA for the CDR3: TGTGCCAGCAGCCTTAGCGGGGGGGCAGAAGAGACCCAGTACTTC.